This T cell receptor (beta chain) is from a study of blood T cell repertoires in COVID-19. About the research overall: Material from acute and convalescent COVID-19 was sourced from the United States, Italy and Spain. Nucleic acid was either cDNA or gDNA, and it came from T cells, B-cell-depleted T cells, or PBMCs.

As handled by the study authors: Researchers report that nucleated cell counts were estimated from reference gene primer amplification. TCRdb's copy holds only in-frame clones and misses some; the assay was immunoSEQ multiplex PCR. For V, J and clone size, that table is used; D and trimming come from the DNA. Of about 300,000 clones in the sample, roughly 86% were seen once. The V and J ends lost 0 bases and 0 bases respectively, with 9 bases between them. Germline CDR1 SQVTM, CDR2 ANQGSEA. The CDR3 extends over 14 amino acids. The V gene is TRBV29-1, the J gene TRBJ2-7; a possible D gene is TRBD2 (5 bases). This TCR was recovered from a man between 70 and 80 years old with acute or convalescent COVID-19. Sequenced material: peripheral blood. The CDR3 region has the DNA TGCAGCGTTGAAGAGGCTCGGGACTCCTACGAGCAGTACTTC. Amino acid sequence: CSVEEARDSYEQYF.